The source of this T cell receptor beta chain is a study of human T cells and chemical hapten exposure. This clonotype was observed at least ten times. Time point in this sample: healthy volunteer bleed at 2 weeks. Unseparated into fractions, whole blood served as the source from which total RNA was extracted. TCRdb reanalysed the RACE reads using MiXCR and keeps one entry per CDR3 protein. Of approximately 90,000 distinct CDR3 sequences detected, about 8.6% appear once; the ten largest clones hold 2.9%. Trimming left V 0 bases short and J 3 bases short, with 6 bases between. This CDR3 has 14 amino acids. The germline V gene encodes CDR1 MNHEY and CDR2 SMNVEV (reference sequence).

This TCR came from a female donor in good health. Some clones in this sample may be carry-over from other donors' samples. The V call is TRBV27, the J call TRBJ1-5; D uncertain. Sequencing was performed on whole blood. The CDR3 DNA reads TGTGCCAGCAGTTTATCGGGGTACAATCAGCCCCAGCATTTT. This gives the protein CASSLSGYNQPQHF.